These T cell receptor beta chains were read from a single sample in a study of cytomegalovirus exposure and HLA in healthy donors. Assay: immunoSEQ multiplex PCR; the TCRdb copy retains only in-frame clones and omits some. The record lists about 120,000 clones, of which the ten most abundant hold more than 3.5%. Sequenced material: PBMCs. The receptors stem from a man aged 30 to 39 in good health and CMV-seronegative. Both conserved end residues are part of each CDR3. The D gene is left open where the match is weak.

>TRBV5-6|TRBD1|TRBJ2-7
TGTGCCAGCAGCCAGACAGGGGGTAGCTCCTACGAGCAGTACTTC
CASSQTGGSSYEQYF
>TRBV5-6|NA|TRBJ1-2
TGTGCCAGCAGCTTATTGACGAAGCCAGGGGACTATGGCTACACCTTC
CASSLLTKPGDYGYTF
>TRBV19|TRBD2|TRBJ2-3
TGTGCCAGTAGTTTGACGGGGGGGTTAACAGATACGCAGTATTTT
CASSLTGGLTDTQYF
>TRBV18|TRBD1|TRBJ1-2
TGTGCCAGCTCATTAAACAGGGGGACCTTCTATGGCTACACCTTC
CASSLNRGTFYGYTF
>TRBV18|TRBD1|TRBJ1-5
TGTGCCAGCTCACCAGGGCAGGGGGCCAGCCCAGCGCATTTT
CASSPGQGASPAHF
>TRBV5-1|TRBD1|TRBJ2-5
TGCGCCAGCAGCTCTGGGTGGGGACAGGGCCAAGAGACCCAGTACTTC
CASSSGWGQGQETQYF
>TRBV4-2|TRBD2|TRBJ2-3
TGTGCCAGCAGCCAAGAACCAGCGGGGAGCACAGATACGCAGTATTTT
CASSQEPAGSTDTQYF
>TRBV5-1|TRBD2|TRBJ2-5
TGCGCCAGCAGCCCTACCCCCTCCTTCGGGGAGGGCCTCCAAGAGACCCAGTACTTC
CASSPTPSFGEGLQETQYF
>TRBV2|TRBD2|TRBJ2-1
TGTGCCAGCAGATCAAGCGGGGGGAATTACAATGAGCAGTTCTTC
CASRSSGGNYNEQFF
>TRBV6-5|NA|TRBJ1-1
TGTGCCAGCAGTTACTCGGACACCTACACTGAAGCTTTCTTT
CASSYSDTYTEAFF
>TRBV9|TRBD2|TRBJ2-3
TGTGCCAGCAGCGTAGGTTCTAGCGGGGGCACGGATACGCAGTATTTT
CASSVGSSGGTDTQYF
>TRBV30|NA|TRBJ1-1
TGTGCCTGGAGTGTACGGGAGGATGAAGCTTTCTTT
CAWSVREDEAFF
>TRBV21-1|NA|TRBJ2-1
TGTGCCAGCAGCAAAGGGGGTCGAGGGAATGAGCAGTTCTTC
CASSKGGRGNEQFF
>TRBV4-2|NA|TRBJ1-2
TGTGCCAGCAGCCAAGCCGGGACTGCAGGGCCCTATGGCTACACCTTC
CASSQAGTAGPYGYTF
>TRBV9|TRBD2|TRBJ2-3
TGTGCCAGCAGCGCGAGGACTAGCGGGGCGACAGATACGCAGTATTTT
CASSARTSGATDTQYF
>TRBV5-1|NA|TRBJ2-5
TGCGCCAGCAGCCATACGAGGAGTAGGCAAGAGACCCAGTACTTC
CASSHTRSRQETQYF
>TRBV5-4|TRBD2|TRBJ2-3
TGTGCCAGCAGCTTGGCCGGGGGGGGAGAAGGCCCAGATACGCAGTATTTT
CASSLAGGGEGPDTQYF
>TRBV11-3|NA|TRBJ2-5
TGTGCCAGCAGCTTAGAGAGTCAAGAGACCCAGTACTTC
CASSLESQETQYF
>TRBV4-2|TRBD2|TRBJ2-1
TGTGCCAGCAGCCGCAGACTAGCGGGGTCCAATGAGCAGTTCTTC
CASSRRLAGSNEQFF
>TRBV19|TRBD1|TRBJ2-2
TGTGCCACCACAGACAGGGCGAACACCGGGGAGCTGTTTTTT
CATTDRANTGELFF
>TRBV7-9|TRBD1|TRBJ2-7
TGTGCCAGCAATAAGGCAGGGGGCGGAACCTACGAGCAGTACTTC
CASNKAGGGTYEQYF
>TRBV30|NA|TRBJ1-5
TGTGCCTGGAGCCAGATCGGGGATCAGCCCCAGCATTTT
CAWSQIGDQPQHF
>TRBV6-1|TRBD1|TRBJ2-5
TGTGCCAGCAGAGAGACAGGGGGCCCGGAGACCCAGTACTTC
CASRETGGPETQYF
>TRBV7-2|TRBD1|TRBJ2-7
TGTGCCAGCAGCTTAGGCCGGGACAGTCGCGAGCAGTACTTC
CASSLGRDSREQYF
>TRBV7-8|TRBD1|TRBJ2-7
TGTGCCAGCAGCTCATTAAAAGGGACAGTATCCTACGAGCAGTACTTC
CASSSLKGTVSYEQYF
>TRBV5-1|NA|TRBJ1-4
TGCGCCAGCAGCTTGGCGCGTCTCGTTAATGAAAAACTGTTTTTT
CASSLARLVNEKLFF
>TRBV5-1|TRBD1|TRBJ2-2
TGCGCCAGCAGCCTACGACAGGGTGGAGGGGAGCTGTTTTTT
CASSLRQGGGELFF
>TRBV6-6|TRBD2|TRBJ2-3
TGTGCCAGCACCAACGGGGGGGGAGGCACAGATACGCAGTATTTT
CASTNGGGGTDTQYF
>TRBV2|TRBD1|TRBJ1-2
TGTGCCAGCAGTGAATCTCGACAGGGGGCGCGAGGCTACACCTTC
CASSESRQGARGYTF